The 5 T cell receptor beta chains in this list originate from one sample, sequenced in a study of shared clonotypes between healthy human individuals. Data came from immunoSEQ multiplex PCR; TCRdb stores just in-frame clones and leaves some out. The table includes more than 400,000 clones, roughly 95% detected once. What was sequenced was naive CD4+ T cells sorted from blood. Subset noted: CD45RA+ positively selected. Receptors were obtained from a woman younger than 45 in good health.

The sample holds one count of this clone. V gene TRBV27 combines with J gene TRBJ2-1; possibly TRBD2 for D (7 bases). Germline CDR1 and CDR2: MNHEY and SMNVEV (reference sequence). CDR3 length equals 15 residues. Trimming removed 4 bases at V and 6 bases at J, with 16 bases between. This CDR3 is CASSSWGRGRNEQFF. CDR3 DNA: TGTGCCAGCAGTTCCTGGGGGCGGGGGCGCAATGAGCAGTTCTTC.

This clone has just one count. The V and J genes are TRBV5-1 and TRBJ1-2; the match to TRBD1 covers 10 bases. The CDR3 has 15 amino acids. Unmatched junction bases numbered 11, after V lost 0 bases and J lost 12 bases. Germline values: CDR1 SGHRS, CDR2 YFSETQ. The CDR3 spells CASSLARGTGESHTF. The CDR3 nucleotides read TGCGCCAGCAGCTTGGCAAGGGGGACAGGGGAATCCCACACCTTC.

This clone was counted once. The genes are TRBV7-9 and TRBJ2-4; D possibly matches TRBD1 or TRBD2 (7 bases each). This CDR3 region has 17 residues. The V end lost 0 bases, the J end lost 2 bases, and 14 bases lay between the germline ends. From germline, CDR1 is SEHNR and CDR2 FQNEAQ (reference sequence). The CDR3 DNA reads as TGTGCCAGCAGCTTAGCGGGAGGGGGCGATTCCAAAAACATTCAGTACTTC. Residues: CASSLAGGGDSKNIQYF.

V is TRBV7-9 and J is TRBJ2-1; 7 bases agree with TRBD2. This CDR3 is built from 15 residues. Germline CDR1 and CDR2: SEHNR and FQNEAQ (reference sequence). Trimming took 0 bases from V and 2 from J; bases not matched to a gene: 1. The CDR3 is CASSLAAGAYNEQFF. The CDR3 DNA is TGTGCCAGCAGCTTAGCTGCGGGGGCCTACAATGAGCAGTTCTTC.

The V and J genes are TRBV19 and TRBJ1-5; 8 nucleotides line up with TRBD1. V shed 3 bases and J 7 bases; nucleotides not matched to a gene: 8. CDR1 and CDR2 (germline): LNHDA, SQIVND (reference sequence). CDR3 length equals 15 residues. The CDR3 nucleotides are TGTGCCAGTAGTATTCGGCAGGGGGCCGGGCAGCCCCAGCATTTT. It specifies CASSIRQGAGQPQHF.